This T cell receptor (beta chain) was recovered during a study of CD8+CD57+ T cells in acquired aplastic anemia. As for this clonotype: The germline gene is not matched at one end of the junction; a read error may be the cause.

The CDR3 has 13 amino acids. The germline V gene encodes CDR1 SGHKS and CDR2 YYEKEE (reference sequence). The TCR beta profiling, which covered VDJ combination and CDR3 sequence, was carried out using genomic DNA as the template. In TCRdb, the reads were re-called with MiXCR into one record per CDR3 protein. The repertoire has 100,000 to 130,000 distinct CDR3 sequences, approximately 49% of them found once; the top ten carry 30% to 35%. The sequence was obtained from a human donor in good health, serving as a control. Sequencing used sorted CD4+, CD8+, or CD8+CD57+ T cells (not recorded which) from PBMCs. The chain recombines TRBV5-5 with TRBJ2-7; D gene ambiguous. The CDR3 loop reads CAGSQDIYYEQYF. CDR3 nucleotide sequence: TGTGCCGGCAGCCAAGACATATACTACGAGCAGTACTTC.